The T cell receptor beta chain described here comes from a study of blood T cells in healthy people across ages. Together with a sample-barcoded 5' primer, a J-beta primer mix was included in a second PCR lasting about 7 to 12 cycles. Researchers report that a template-switch adaptor with 12 random nucleotides tagged each cDNA molecule. TCRdb re-called the 5' RACE reads with MiXCR, one entry per CDR3 protein. The sample consists of 700,000 to 950,000 distinct CDR3 sequences, 43% of them appearing once. Deletions cut 6 bases from V and 2 bases from J, with 11 bases between. Germline V lookup: CDR1 KGHSH, CDR2 LQKENI. This CDR3 region has 13 residues. Roughly 10 milliliters was the volume of peripheral blood drawn from each donor.

The TCR originated in a woman aged 55 to 70 in good health. The specimen sequenced was blood. The genes are TRBV18 and TRBJ2-7; D uncertain. The CDR3 reads CASSLDVPYEQYF. As DNA, the CDR3 is TGTGCCAGCTCTCTAGACGTCCCCTACGAGCAGTACTTC.